Shown below are 27 T cell receptor beta chains from a single sample sequenced in a study of blood T cell repertoires in COVID-19. Libraries were prepared by immunoSEQ multiplex PCR; TCRdb keeps only in-frame clonotypes and omits some of them. The table records 35,000 or so clones, 85% to 90% of them present only once. Specimen: peripheral blood. Every receptor here comes from a man between 65 and 80 years old with acute or convalescent COVID-19.

J is TRBJ2-5 and V is TRBV18, with D maybe TRBD1 (6 bases). Germline values: CDR1 KGHSH, CDR2 LQKENI. V gave up 3 bases and J gave up 3 bases, with 14 bases separating them. The CDR3 is made up of 15 amino acids. This CDR3 reads CASSPAQQGEETQYF. CDR3 sequence (DNA): TGTGCCAGCTCACCCGCCCAACAGGGCGAAGAGACCCAGTACTTC.

This clone came up a few times. The chain carries TRBV4-2 and TRBJ2-2; D perhaps matches TRBD1 (6 bases). In germline, CDR1 is LGHNA, CDR2 YNFKEQ. Trimming removed 2 bases at V and 5 bases at J, with 12 bases between. This CDR3 is built from 15 residues. In DNA, the CDR3 is TGTGCCAGCAGCCAACTGCCCCAGGGGACCGGGGAGCTGTTTTTT. Encoded protein: CASSQLPQGTGELFF.

This chain connects TRBV10-3 to TRBJ1-5; no clear D gene. Per germline, CDR1 ENHRY and CDR2 SYGVKD. This CDR3 spans 13 amino acids. V was cut by 2 bases and J by 4 bases, with 6 bases left in between. The CDR3: CAISEATNQPQHF. The CDR3 DNA sequence: TGTGCCATCAGTGAGGCCACTAATCAGCCCCAGCATTTT.

This rearrangement joins TRBV5-1 to TRBJ2-1, with TRBD2 matching over 8 bases. The CDR3 is 14 amino acids. The V and J ends lost 7 bases and 5 bases, in that order; junction bases with no gene match: 8. Germline V gene lookup returns CDR1 SGHRS and CDR2 YFSETQ. CDR3 region: CASLREGRDNEQFF. In nucleotides, the CDR3 is TGCGCCAGCCTTCGGGAGGGCAGGGACAATGAGCAGTTCTTC.

The CDR3 reads CASSVGGSGSDEQFF. The CDR3, as DNA: TGTGCCAGCAGTGTCGGTGGTAGCGGGAGCGATGAGCAGTTCTTC. This chain uses TRBV2 with TRBJ2-1, with 9 bases lining up with TRBD2. Germline trimming cut 4 bases from V and 8 bases from J; bases unmatched to any gene: 9. The CDR3 totals 15 residues. Looked up from germline, CDR1 is SNHLY and CDR2 is FYNNEI. Based on the CDR3 plus reference TRBV2 and TRBJ2-1, the full variable domain is EPEVTQTPSHQVTQMGQEVILRCVPISNHLYFYWYRQILGQKVEFLVSFYNNEISEKSEIFDDQFSVERPDGSNFTLKIRSTKLEDSAMYFCASSVGGSGSDEQFFGPGTRLTVL.

V and J are TRBV4-3 and TRBJ2-7; possible D gene TRBD2, 6 bases. Germline CDR1 and CDR2: LGHNA and YSLEER. The CDR3 length is 14 residues. The V and J ends lost 3 bases and 0 bases respectively, with 9 bases between them. The CDR3 nucleotides read TGCGCCAGCAGCCAGGTGGAGGGCTCCTACGAGCAGTACTTC. It encodes CASSQVEGSYEQYF.

This chain links TRBV6-2 or TRBV6-3 with TRBJ1-5; D unresolved. The CDR3 has 13 amino acids. Germline V CDR1 and CDR2: MNHEY, SVGEGT. V lost 0 bases to trimming and J lost 11 bases, with 11 bases between them. The chain's CDR3 is CASSYSSGVSQHF. The CDR3 DNA reads TGTGCCAGCAGTTACTCGAGTGGAGTGTCCCAGCATTTT.

The chain links TRBV19 to TRBJ1-1, with 8 bases matching TRBD1. Germline V gene sequence: CDR1 LNHDA, CDR2 SQIVND (reference sequence). The CDR3 covers 14 residues. The V segment lost 7 bases and the J segment 4 bases; nucleotides outside the gene matches: 8. This CDR3 is CASNPGGSFTEAFF. CDR3 coding DNA: TGTGCCAGTAACCCAGGGGGCTCGTTCACTGAAGCTTTCTTT.

The CDR3 coding sequence is TGCGCCAGCAGCCAAGTGGAGGGACAGGGTGTATACGAGCAGTACTTC. Amino acid sequence: CASSQVEGQGVYEQYF. The chain carries TRBV4-1 and TRBJ2-7, with 9 nucleotides matching TRBD1. The CDR3 has 16 amino acids. Germline CDR1 reads MGHRA; CDR2 reads YSYEKL. The ends lost 1 base at V and 4 bases at J; junction bases unmatched: 8.

The rearrangement joins TRBV5-4 to TRBJ2-5; TRBD1 is a possible D gene (6 bases). V shed 4 bases and J shed 2 bases, with 9 bases lying between them. The CDR3 totals 13 residues. Germline CDR1 is SGHNT and CDR2 is YYREEE (reference sequence). The CDR3 sequence is CASSRTVQETQYF. The CDR3 DNA follows: TGTGCCAGCAGCCGGACAGTTCAAGAGACCCAGTACTTC. Together with reference TRBV5-4 and TRBJ2-5, the CDR3 gives the full variable domain: ETGVTQSPTHLIKTRGQQVTLRCSSQSGHNTVSWYQQALGQGPQFIFQYYREEENGRGNFPPRFSGLQFPNYSSELNVNALELDDSALYLCASSRTVQETQYFGPGTRLLVL.

The J gene is TRBJ1-2, the V gene TRBV19, with a possible D match to TRBD1 (6 bases). Trimming removed 6 bases from V and 4 bases from J, with 15 bases in between. The V gene's germline CDR1 is LNHDA and CDR2 SQIVND (reference sequence). The CDR3 contains 14 residues. The CDR3 loop is CASRGGGLGYGYTF. The CDR3 DNA follows: TGTGCCAGTAGGGGCGGGGGCCTTGGCTATGGCTACACCTTC.

This rearrangement joins TRBV12-3 or TRBV12-4 to TRBJ2-7; 9 bases match TRBD1. The CDR3 sequence is 13 residues long. V gave up 8 bases and J gave up 1 base; unmatched junction bases: 3. CDR3 nucleotides: TGTGCCAGCGGGACAGGGAGTTCCTACGAGCAGTACTTC. Translated, it gives CASGTGSSYEQYF.

V usage is TRBV2 and J usage is TRBJ2-7, with 7 bases lining up with TRBD1. The germline CDR1 and CDR2 sequences are SNHLY and FYNNEI. The CDR3 extends over 14 amino acids. The V segment lost 6 bases and the J segment 2 bases; nucleotides outside the gene matches: 7. CDR3 coding DNA: TGTGCCAGCAGCCGAGACAGGGACCCCTACGAGCAGTACTTC. This translates into CASSRDRDPYEQYF.

The J gene is TRBJ2-4, the V gene TRBV5-1, with TRBD1 matching over 7 bases. In germline, CDR1 is SGHRS, CDR2 YFSETQ. This CDR3 has 13 amino acids. V shed 3 bases, J shed 6 bases, and the junction held 3 bases outside the gene matches. The CDR3 sequence: CASSSGQRNIQYF. Here the CDR3 DNA reads TGCGCCAGCAGCTCGGGACAGCGAAACATTCAGTACTTC.

This rearrangement joins TRBV27 to TRBJ1-2; TRBD1 aligns across 7 bases. This CDR3 is 14 amino acids long. Germline V CDR1 and CDR2: MNHEY, SMNVEV (reference sequence). Trimming at V came to 6 bases and at J to 4 bases, leaving 8 bases not matched to a gene. The CDR3 here is CASSPQGKGYGYTF. DNA of the CDR3: TGTGCCAGCAGCCCACAGGGGAAAGGCTATGGCTACACCTTC.

The V call is TRBV20-1, the J call TRBJ1-2, with 7 bases identical to TRBD1. CDR3 size: 12 residues. V was pared by 5 bases and J by 8 bases, with 8 bases of the junction left unmatched. Germline V gene data show CDR1 as DFQATT and CDR2 as SNEGSKA (reference sequence). For the CDR3, the DNA is TGCAGTGCTGGTGGGACAGACGGAGGCTACACCTTC. Amino acid sequence: CSAGGTDGGYTF.

The chain carries TRBV7-9 and TRBJ2-7; the D is unclear. The V gene's germline CDR1 is SEHNR and CDR2 FQNEAQ (reference sequence). Trimming took off 1 base at V and 0 bases at J, with 7 bases between the two ends. The CDR3 sequence is 14 residues long. The CDR3 protein is CASSLDSFSYEQYF. In nucleotides, the CDR3 is TGTGCCAGCAGCTTAGATAGTTTCTCCTACGAGCAGTACTTC.

This chain joins TRBV5-1 and TRBJ1-5, with a possible D match to TRBD1 (5 bases). V lost 3 bases, J lost 7 bases, and 17 bases lay in between. Germline V CDR1 and CDR2: SGHRS, YFSETQ. This CDR3 spans 15 amino acids. The CDR3 loop is CASSWDSTSGQPQHF. The CDR3 nucleotides read TGCGCCAGCAGCTGGGACTCAACCTCGGGCCAGCCCCAGCATTTT.

The chain links TRBV28 to TRBJ1-1, with D perhaps matching TRBD1 (6 bases). The CDR3 contains 15 residues. V lost 5 bases, J lost 4 bases, and 17 bases lay in between. Per germline, CDR1 MDHEN and CDR2 SYDVKM. The CDR3 loop reads CASSRVTAGATEAFF. The CDR3 DNA follows: TGTGCCAGCAGTCGTGTTACGGCAGGGGCCACTGAAGCTTTCTTT.

The rearrangement joins TRBV14 to TRBJ2-2, with TRBD1 matching over 12 bases. The V segment lost 6 bases and the J segment 6 bases; nucleotides outside the gene matches: 2. The CDR3 is 14 residues long. Germline V gene sequence: CDR1 SGHDN, CDR2 FVKESK. CDR3 amino acids: CASRGQGASGELFF. CDR3 DNA sequence: TGTGCCAGCAGGGGACAGGGGGCATCCGGGGAGCTGTTTTTT.

This clone appeared once. This chain links TRBV9 with TRBJ1-2, with 10 positions matching TRBD1. Germline loops: CDR1 SGDLS, CDR2 YYNGEE. The CDR3 loop spans 15 amino acids. Losses at the gene ends were 4 bases for V and 7 bases for J; bases not matched to a gene: 10. The CDR3 is CASSNNRQGAAGYTF. The CDR3 bases are TGTGCCAGCAGCAACAATCGACAGGGGGCGGCTGGCTACACCTTC.

CDR3 loop: CSAFAGSARNIQYF. The CDR3 nucleotides are TGCAGCGCCTTCGCGGGTTCCGCCAGGAACATTCAGTACTTC. The J gene is TRBJ2-4, the V gene TRBV29-1; a possible D gene is TRBD2 (5 bases). The CDR3 sequence is 14 residues long. V was shortened by 7 bases and J by 7 bases, with 20 bases between the two germline ends. CDR1 is SQVTM and CDR2 is ANQGSEA in the germline V gene.

V and J are TRBV5-4 and TRBJ1-2; tentative D call: TRBD1 (5 bases). V was pared by 5 bases and J by 3 bases, with 11 bases between. Per the germline V gene, CDR1 is SGHNT and CDR2 is YYREEE (reference sequence). This CDR3 region has 13 residues. The CDR3: CASRPDTDYGYTF. DNA of the CDR3: TGTGCCAGCAGACCGGACACGGACTATGGCTACACCTTC. The full variable domain, rest sourced from reference TRBV5-4 and TRBJ1-2, is ETGVTQSPTHLIKTRGQQVTLRCSSQSGHNTVSWYQQALGQGPQFIFQYYREEENGRGNFPPRFSGLQFPNYSSELNVNALELDDSALYLCASRPDTDYGYTFGSGTRLTVV.

This chain uses TRBV6-5 with TRBJ1-2; 11 positions match TRBD1. Trimming removed 4 bases from V and 5 bases from J; junction bases left unmatched: 6. This CDR3 has 15 residues. Germline V gene lookup returns CDR1 MNHEY and CDR2 SVGAGI. The CDR3 DNA reads as TGTGCCAGCAGTTCCCCGGGGACAGGGGGATATGGCTACACCTTC. Amino acids: CASSSPGTGGYGYTF.

This chain joins TRBV5-5 and TRBJ1-1, with D possibly matching TRBD1 (5 bases). V shed 0 bases and J shed 0 bases, with 9 bases lying between them. Germline lookup yields CDR1 SGHKS and CDR2 YYEKEE (reference sequence). This CDR3 contains 15 residues. CDR3 in amino acids: CASSLDGAMNTEAFF. In DNA form, the CDR3 reads TGTGCCAGCAGCTTGGATGGGGCCATGAACACTGAAGCTTTCTTT.

The J gene is TRBJ1-2, the V gene TRBV12-3 or TRBV12-4; D not resolved. The CDR3 loop spans 13 amino acids. V dropped 2 bases and J dropped 12 bases, with 16 bases sitting between them. This chain's CDR3 is CASSLTSSPSDTF. The CDR3 nucleotides are TGTGCCAGCAGTTTAACTTCGAGCCCCTCGGACACCTTC.

The chain is built from TRBV15 and TRBJ2-7; D gene uncertain. V lost 0 bases, J lost 7 bases, and 10 bases lay in between. Germline V CDR1 and CDR2: LNHNV, YYDKDF (reference sequence). This CDR3 region has 13 residues. As DNA, the CDR3 is TGTGCCACCAGCAGAGATCGGTCCTTTGAGCAGTACTTC. Protein: CATSRDRSFEQYF.